One and the same sample provided the 2 T cell receptor beta chains below, sequenced in a study of STAT5B mutations in CD4+ large granular lymphocyte leukemia. Libraries were prepared by immunoSEQ multiplex PCR; TCRdb keeps only in-frame clonotypes and omits some of them. The profile shows about 40,000 clones, approximately 88% of them singletons. Sequencing was done on a sample of CD4+ T cells from blood buffy coats. Receptors were obtained from a human donor in good health.

V usage is TRBV6-5 and J usage is TRBJ1-1; D uncertain. V was pared by 6 bases and J by 0 bases, with 8 bases between. Germline V lookup: CDR1 MNHEY, CDR2 SVGAGI. The CDR3 is 13 residues long. This CDR3 reads CASRTGVNTEAFF. DNA of the CDR3: TGTGCCAGCAGGACCGGAGTGAACACTGAAGCTTTCTTT.

The chain couples TRBV28 to TRBJ1-4, with a weak D call TRBD1 (6 bases). The germline CDR1 and CDR2 sequences are MDHEN and SYDVKM. V lost 11 bases to trimming and J lost 0 bases, with 19 bases between them. The CDR3 has 16 residues. The CDR3: CASYSGGTSTNEKLFF. The CDR3 nucleotides are TGTGCCTCTTATTCGGGGGGCACATCAACTAATGAAAAACTGTTTTTT.